This is a list of T cell receptor beta chains from one sample in a study of cytomegalovirus exposure and HLA in healthy donors. TCRdb's table, derived via immunoSEQ multiplex PCR, lists solely in-frame clones and lacks some. Among tens of thousands of clones listed, 70% to 80% were seen once. Sequencing was carried out using PBMCs. These TCRs come from a middle-aged man in good health and CMV-seropositive. The CDR3 runs from the conserved cysteine through the conserved F or W. The order of the fields is CDR3 protein, CDR3 DNA, J gene, clone size, D gene, V gene. D genes are given only for firm matches. The size entry is marked missing in some rows and otherwise reads once, few, many or a size class.

CDR3aa: CAGRRQGDSNEQFF
CDR3nt: TGTGCCGGCAGGAGACAGGGGGACTCCAATGAGCAGTTCTTC
j_gene: TRBJ2-1
abundance: -
d_gene: TRBD1
v_gene: TRBV27

CDR3aa: CASSLIASGGYEQYF
CDR3nt: TGTGCCAGCAGTCTTATAGCTAGCGGGGGCTACGAGCAGTACTTC
j_gene: TRBJ2-7
abundance: -
d_gene: TRBD2
v_gene: TRBV6-1

CDR3aa: CASSLVIGSGYTF
CDR3nt: TGTGCCAGCAGCTTGGTTATAGGGAGTGGCTACACCTTC
j_gene: TRBJ1-2
abundance: -
d_gene: -
v_gene: TRBV5-8

CDR3aa: CASRTGGEGYEQYF
CDR3nt: TGTGCCAGCAGGACAGGGGGCGAAGGCTACGAGCAGTACTTC
j_gene: TRBJ2-7
abundance: -
d_gene: TRBD1
v_gene: TRBV6-1

CDR3aa: CASSVQVTGNTIYF
CDR3nt: TGTGCCAGCAGCGTACAGGTTACTGGAAACACCATATATTTT
j_gene: TRBJ1-3
abundance: -
d_gene: -
v_gene: TRBV9

CDR3aa: CASNIAGGTQETQYF
CDR3nt: TGTGCCAGCAACATAGCGGGAGGCACTCAAGAGACCCAGTACTTC
j_gene: TRBJ2-5
abundance: -
d_gene: TRBD2
v_gene: TRBV6-5

CDR3aa: CASSLDSQETQYF
CDR3nt: TGTGCCAGCAGTCTAGACTCCCAAGAGACCCAGTACTTC
j_gene: TRBJ2-5
abundance: once
d_gene: -
v_gene: TRBV7-3

CDR3aa: CASSISSGGNQPQHF
CDR3nt: TGTGCCAGTAGTATTTCGTCCGGGGGGAATCAGCCCCAGCATTTT
j_gene: TRBJ1-5
abundance: -
d_gene: -
v_gene: TRBV19

CDR3aa: CASSYGGLQGYTF
CDR3nt: TGTGCCAGCAGTTACGGTGGCCTCCAGGGGTACACCTTC
j_gene: TRBJ1-2
abundance: once
d_gene: -
v_gene: TRBV6-5

CDR3aa: CASSPGLAETGELFF
CDR3nt: TGTGCCAGCAGCCCCGGACTAGCTGAGACCGGGGAGCTGTTTTTT
j_gene: TRBJ2-2
abundance: once
d_gene: TRBD2
v_gene: TRBV9

CDR3aa: CASSLDLAGSADTQYF
CDR3nt: TGTGCCAGCAGCTTAGACTTGGCGGGGTCCGCAGATACGCAGTATTTT
j_gene: TRBJ2-3
abundance: -
d_gene: -
v_gene: TRBV7-6

CDR3aa: CASSEYGTGGRDGYTF
CDR3nt: TGTGCCAGCAGTGAATATGGAACAGGGGGGAGGGATGGCTACACCTTC
j_gene: TRBJ1-2
abundance: -
d_gene: TRBD1
v_gene: TRBV25-1

CDR3aa: CASSRGQFNQPQHF
CDR3nt: TGTGCCAGCAGTCGTGGACAGTTTAATCAGCCCCAGCATTTT
j_gene: TRBJ1-5
abundance: -
d_gene: -
v_gene: TRBV28

CDR3aa: CASRAQDYKTYEQYF
CDR3nt: TGTGCCAGCAGGGCCCAAGATTACAAAACCTACGAGCAGTACTTC
j_gene: TRBJ2-7
abundance: few
d_gene: -
v_gene: TRBV27

CDR3aa: CASSCQRPSSYEQCF
CDR3nt: TGTGCCAGCAGCTGCCAGCGGCCCAGCTCCTACGAGCAGTGCTTC
j_gene: TRBJ2-7
abundance: -
d_gene: -
v_gene: TRBV9

CDR3aa: CASSAGLIEKLFF
CDR3nt: TGTGCCAGCAGCGCAGGACTGATTGAAAAACTGTTTTTT
j_gene: TRBJ1-4
abundance: -
d_gene: -
v_gene: TRBV9

CDR3aa: CSVDRGNTEAFF
CDR3nt: TGCAGCGTTGACAGGGGGAACACTGAAGCTTTCTTT
j_gene: TRBJ1-1
abundance: -
d_gene: -
v_gene: TRBV29-1

CDR3aa: CASSLVQPDNEQFF
CDR3nt: TGTGCCAGCAGCTTAGTACAGCCCGACAATGAGCAGTTCTTC
j_gene: TRBJ2-1
abundance: once
d_gene: -
v_gene: TRBV7-9

CDR3aa: CASSTTGNTEAFF
CDR3nt: TGCGCCAGCAGCACAACAGGGAACACTGAAGCTTTCTTT
j_gene: TRBJ1-1
abundance: -
d_gene: -
v_gene: TRBV4-3

CDR3aa: CASSDTGQGGDTQYF
CDR3nt: TGTGCCAGCAGTGATACTGGACAGGGCGGAGATACGCAGTATTTT
j_gene: TRBJ2-3
abundance: -
d_gene: TRBD1
v_gene: TRBV6-4